This T cell receptor beta chain was observed in a study of blood T cell repertoires in COVID-19. Study background: Samples taken during acute and convalescent COVID-19 were collected in the United States, Italy and Spain.

V was cut by 4 bases and J by 4 bases, with 18 bases left in between. Per germline, CDR1 SGHKS and CDR2 YYEKEE (reference sequence). This CDR3 spans 16 amino acids. Participants were placed into cohorts based on the clinical history they reported. Measured with immunoSEQ multiplex PCR; TCRdb has only the in-frame clones, and not every one. The repertoire holds a few hundred thousand clones, nearly 90% seen once, with roughly 1.4% in the top ten. The sequenced sample consisted of PBMCs or T cells enriched from blood (not recorded which). The rearrangement links TRBV5-5 to TRBJ1-5, with D perhaps TRBD1 (6 bases). The TCR comes from a woman aged 18-29 years who had been exposed to COVID-19. The CDR3 is CASSPNEGTGNQPQHF. DNA of the CDR3: TGTGCCAGCAGCCCGAACGAAGGAACAGGGAATCAGCCCCAGCATTTT.